What follows describes a single TCR beta chain. TCRdb's copy holds only in-frame clones and misses some; the assay was immunoSEQ multiplex PCR. In the table there are some 660,000 clones, around 87% of which are singletons. The sample is drawn from a study of shared T cell receptors in the human thymus. Germline V CDR1 and CDR2: LNHDA, SQIVND (reference sequence). Trimming cost V 8 bases and J 8 bases, with 16 bases left between them. The CDR3 extends over 14 amino acids. The same sample was also studied in work on human thymus T cells. That report adds: Healthy Finnish infants undergoing corrective surgery for congenital heart defects provided the donor material. Thymus tissue was removed during corrective cardiac surgery. There appeared to be biased usage of V and J genes in thymic and blood repertoires. Overlap was high between thymic repertoires from unrelated individuals, as reported in related research.

This clonotype was sampled from a boy less than two years old with a congenital heart defect. The sample taken for sequencing was thymocytes. V usage is TRBV19 and J usage is TRBJ1-6, with D possibly matching TRBD1 (5 bases). In DNA, the CDR3 is TGTGCCAGTGAAATGGGGGGAGGTTATTCACCCCTCCACTTT. It specifies CASEMGGGYSPLHF.